This T cell receptor beta chain came from a study of T cell responses to AZD1222 COVID-19 vaccine. Study-level points and caveats: Baseline seropositivity characterized only a handful of AZD1222 recipients. At 160-218 and 743-854, vaccine-associated CD4 TCRs were dominant, and they spanned spike. Donor demographics were predominantly white British with a female majority; clonal diversity may be underestimated.

Trimming cost V 2 bases and J 2 bases, with 13 bases left between them. Per germline, CDR1 MRHNA and CDR2 SNTAGT. The CDR3 runs to 16 residues. Clones were sequenced by immunoSEQ multiplex PCR, and TCRdb holds only the in-frame ones, with some missing. The sample consists of around 180,000 clones, around 90% of them appearing once. With regard to this clone: Its antigen remains unidentified.

Material: peripheral blood, obtained on day 0 of AZD1222 vaccination. The TCR originated in an adult in good health. This chain uses TRBV6-4 with TRBJ2-1; possible D gene TRBD1, 6 bases. CDR3: CASSDEPSGAYNEQFF. CDR3 sequence (DNA): TGTGCCAGCAGTGACGAACCGTCAGGGGCCTACAATGAGCAGTTCTTC.